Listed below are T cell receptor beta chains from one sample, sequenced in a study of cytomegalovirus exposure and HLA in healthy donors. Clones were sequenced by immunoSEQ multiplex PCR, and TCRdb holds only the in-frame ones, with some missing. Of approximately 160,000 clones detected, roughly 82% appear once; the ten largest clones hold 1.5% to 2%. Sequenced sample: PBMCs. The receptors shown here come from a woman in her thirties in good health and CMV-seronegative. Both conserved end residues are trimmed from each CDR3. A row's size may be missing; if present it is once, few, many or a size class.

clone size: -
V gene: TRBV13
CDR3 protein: ASSPGQFGSEQY

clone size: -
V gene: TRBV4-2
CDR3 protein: ASSQDSQGARNTDTQY

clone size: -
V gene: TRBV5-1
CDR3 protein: ASSLGQGGNEQF

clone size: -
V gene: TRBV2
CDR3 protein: ASSGEAVSYEQY

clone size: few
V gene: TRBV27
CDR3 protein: ASSPTRISYGYT

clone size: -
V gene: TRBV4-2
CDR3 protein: ASSQGLLAGGHNEQF

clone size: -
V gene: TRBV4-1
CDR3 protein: ASSQDSGLEIYEQY

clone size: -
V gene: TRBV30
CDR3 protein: AWSVRPGTYEQY

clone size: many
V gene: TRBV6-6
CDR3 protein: ASTGTRRGVVDTQY

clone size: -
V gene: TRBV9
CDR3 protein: ASSVGLAEYNEQF

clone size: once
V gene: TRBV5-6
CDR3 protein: ASSLAGPGTDTQY

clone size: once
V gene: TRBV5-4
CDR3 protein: ASGLVRGESNQPQH

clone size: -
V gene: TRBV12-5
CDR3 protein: ASGQQRTGHFYGYT

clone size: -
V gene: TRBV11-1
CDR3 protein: ASSLASRTIYNEQF

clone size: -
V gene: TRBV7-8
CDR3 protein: ASSDDRADQPQH

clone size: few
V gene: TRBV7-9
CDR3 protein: ASSSTSGSSYEQY

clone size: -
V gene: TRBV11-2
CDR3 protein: ATHLGTLKKRDTGELF

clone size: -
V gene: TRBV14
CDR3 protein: ASSQERGIYT

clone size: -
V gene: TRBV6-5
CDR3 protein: ASSPGTVYEQY

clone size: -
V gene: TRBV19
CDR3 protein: ASSIEAQGAYEQY

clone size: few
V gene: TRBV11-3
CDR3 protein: ASSLGVSGREF

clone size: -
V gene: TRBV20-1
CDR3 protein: SARASTEAF

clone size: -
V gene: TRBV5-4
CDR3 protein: ASKRGSASSGANVLT

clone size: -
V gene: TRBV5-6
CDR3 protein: ASTSLALRDIYNEQF

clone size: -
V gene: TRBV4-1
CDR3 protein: ASSQAAGAPNEKLF

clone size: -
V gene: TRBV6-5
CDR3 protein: ASTRGIPSGNTIY

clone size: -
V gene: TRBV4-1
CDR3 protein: ASSQGGLHPEAF

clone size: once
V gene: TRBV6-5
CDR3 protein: ASSRPGGDEQY

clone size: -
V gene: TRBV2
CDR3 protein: ASSERRIAIYEQY

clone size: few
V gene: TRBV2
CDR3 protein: ASRRTASRNSNQPQH

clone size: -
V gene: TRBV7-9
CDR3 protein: ASSLTLISSSYNEQF

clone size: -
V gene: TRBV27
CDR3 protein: ASGAANYGYT

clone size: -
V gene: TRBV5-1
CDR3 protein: ASSLAPERTEAF

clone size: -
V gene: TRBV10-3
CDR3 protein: AISDPARYSYEQY

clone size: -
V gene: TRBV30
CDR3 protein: AWSRTQIQY

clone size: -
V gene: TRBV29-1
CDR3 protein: SVVGLAGVVEQF

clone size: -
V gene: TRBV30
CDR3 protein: AWSVRFSGNTIY

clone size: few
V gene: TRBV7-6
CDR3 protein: ASSSGMETQY

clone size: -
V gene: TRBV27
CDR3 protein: ASSYRGPPYEQY

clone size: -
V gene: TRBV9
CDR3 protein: ASSTPALGSGNTIY

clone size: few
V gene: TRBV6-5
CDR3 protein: ASGRQGTTEAF

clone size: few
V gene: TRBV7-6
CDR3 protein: ASSLSAATDTQY